A single sample is the source of the 28 T cell receptor beta chains below, sequenced in a study of T cells in Graves' hyperthyroidism and ophthalmopathy. RNA transcripts were the template for amplifying TCR beta CDR3 regions. The HTBI set primed first-round TCR CDR3 RT-PCR. From the multiplex PCR reads, TCRdb called clonotypes with MiXCR, one entry per CDR3 protein. The sample contains 300,000 to 450,000 distinct CDR3 sequences, 25% of which appear only once. Specimen: blood. These receptors were collected from a man over 45 with Graves' hyperthyroidism.

The genes are TRBV2 and TRBJ2-7; D is unclear. CDR1 SNHLY and CDR2 FYNNEI come from the germline V gene. The V gene lost 7 bases and the J gene lost 3 bases, with 16 bases spanning the gap. The CDR3 sequence is 14 residues long. The chain's CDR3 is CASKKAQLYYEQYF. In DNA form, the CDR3 reads TGTGCCAGCAAAAAGGCACAGCTCTACTACGAGCAGTACTTC.

The chain recombines TRBV15 with TRBJ1-6; perhaps TRBD1 as D (6 bases). This CDR3 is 14 amino acids long. With 5 bases removed from V and 7 bases from J, the gap between germline ends came to 12 bases. Germline-derived CDR1 and CDR2 are LNHNV and YYDKDF (reference sequence). CDR3 region: CATSPGQSNSPLHF. The CDR3 bases are TGTGCCACCAGCCCTGGACAGTCGAATTCACCCCTCCACTTT.

This sequence joins TRBV20-1 and TRBJ2-7, with D unresolved. With 6 bases removed from V and 7 bases from J, the gap between germline ends came to 19 bases. Germline loops: CDR1 DFQATT, CDR2 SNEGSKA (reference sequence). The CDR3 is 13 residues long. In nucleotides, the CDR3 is TGCAGTGCCCCATCCGGCGGTAAGGATGAGCAGTACTTC. Protein: CSAPSGGKDEQYF.

This clonotype was recorded at least ten times. DNA for the CDR3: TGTGCCAGCAGCTTAGCTAGCTGGGAGCAGTTCTTC. This encodes CASSLASWEQFF. The chain has TRBV11-1 and TRBJ2-1; D not certain. Germline loops: CDR1 SGHAT, CDR2 FQDESV (reference sequence). This CDR3 contains 12 residues. The V gene lost 0 bases and the J gene lost 10 bases, with 7 bases spanning the gap. Complete variable domain (other parts from reference TRBV11-1 and TRBJ2-1): EAEVAQSPRYKITEKSQAVAFWCDPISGHATLYWYRQILGQGPELLVQFQDESVVDDSQLPKDRFSAERLKGVDSTLKIQPAELGDSAMYLCASSLASWEQFFGPGTRLTVL.

The rearrangement links TRBV29-1 to TRBJ1-5; maybe TRBD1 (6 bases). V gave up 4 bases and J gave up 4 bases, with 14 bases separating them. The CDR3 has 14 residues. Germline V gene sequence: CDR1 SQVTM, CDR2 ANQGSEA. The CDR3 DNA reads TGCAGCGTTGTGGTAGCAGGGGATAATCAGCCCCAGCATTTT. Translation gives CSVVVAGDNQPQHF.

This clonotype was detected many times. The chain employs TRBV6-1 and TRBJ1-3; D ambiguous. The germline gives CDR1 MNHNS, CDR2 SASEGT. The ends were cut back, 5 bases at V and 2 bases at J, with 7 bases in the middle. CDR3 length: 13 residues. CDR3 sequence (DNA): TGTGCCAGCAGTTCGACACCTGGAAACACCATATATTTT. This gives the protein CASSSTPGNTIYF.

The chain recombines TRBV20-1 with TRBJ1-2, with 7 bases lining up with TRBD1. This CDR3 comprises 14 residues. CDR1 is DFQATT, CDR2 SNEGSKA, per germline (reference sequence). V lost 0 bases to trimming and J lost 4 bases; unmatched junction nucleotides: 5. In nucleotides, the CDR3 is TGCAGTGCTAGAGATTCATCAGGGGGCTATGGCTACACCTTC. This gives the protein CSARDSSGGYGYTF.

V is TRBV19 and J is TRBJ1-1; 7 positions agree with TRBD1. Germline V gene data show CDR1 as LNHDA and CDR2 as SQIVND (reference sequence). The CDR3 is 14 amino acids. Trimming took 6 bases from V and 5 from J; bases not matched to a gene: 9. The CDR3 here is CASRRDRVATEAFF. The CDR3 DNA sequence: TGTGCCAGTAGGCGCGACAGGGTGGCTACTGAAGCTTTCTTT. The full variable domain, with the rest looked up from reference TRBV19 and TRBJ1-1, is DGGITQSPKYLFRKEGQNVTLSCEQNLNHDAMYWYRQDPGQGLRLIYYSQIVNDFQKGDIAEGYSVSREKKESFPLTVTSAQKNPTAFYLCASRRDRVATEAFFGQGTRLTVV.

There are many counts of this clonotype. The chain couples TRBV28 to TRBJ2-4, with 10 bases aligning to TRBD1. Germline V CDR1 and CDR2: MDHEN, SYDVKM. The CDR3 covers 14 residues. V lost 5 bases, J lost 8 bases, and 6 bases stayed unmatched. Here the CDR3 reads CASSGRDRGDIQYF. Written as DNA, the CDR3 is TGTGCCAGCAGTGGCCGGGACAGGGGTGACATTCAGTACTTC. The full variable domain, its missing parts supplied by reference TRBV28 and TRBJ2-4, is DVKVTQSSRYLVKRTGEKVFLECVQDMDHENMFWYRQDPGLGLRLIYFSYDVKMKEKGDIPEGYSVSREKKERFSLILESASTNQTSMYLCASSGRDRGDIQYFGAGTRLSVL.

This clonotype was recorded at least ten times. The chain carries TRBV24-1 and TRBJ1-1; D remains unclear. Germline V gene data show CDR1 as KGHDR and CDR2 as SFDVKD. The CDR3 sequence is 13 residues long. V shed 4 bases and J shed 3 bases, with 8 bases lying between them. CDR3: CATSDPKHTEAFF. In nucleotides, the CDR3 is TGTGCCACCAGTGACCCCAAGCACACTGAAGCTTTCTTT.

This clonotype was counted a few times. CDR3 nucleotide sequence: TGCAGTGCTAGAAGGGACTTCGTTATAGATACGCAGTATTTT. This translates into CSARRDFVIDTQYF. The chain recombines TRBV20-1 with TRBJ2-3, with D maybe TRBD2 (6 bases). The CDR3 length is 14 residues. V lost 2 bases and J lost 5, with 14 bases in between. Germline V gene data show CDR1 as DFQATT and CDR2 as SNEGSKA (reference sequence).

This clonotype was counted ten times or more. The chain recombines TRBV28 with TRBJ1-6, with unresolved D. Per the germline V gene, CDR1 is MDHEN and CDR2 is SYDVKM. The CDR3 has 11 residues. The germline V and J ends were trimmed by 3 bases and 15 bases, with 9 bases remaining between them. CDR3 in amino acids: CASSFTSGLHF. The CDR3 nucleotides are TGTGCCAGCAGTTTTACCAGCGGCCTCCACTTT.

This chain connects TRBV5-5 to TRBJ2-1; 7 positions agree with TRBD2. This CDR3 has 15 residues. CDR1 and CDR2 from the germline V gene are SGHKS and YYEKEE (reference sequence). V gave up 0 bases and J gave up 2 bases; unmatched junction bases: 2. The CDR3 nucleotides are TGTGCCAGCAGCTTGGAGGGAGGGACCTACAATGAGCAGTTCTTC. It translates to CASSLEGGTYNEQFF.

The sample holds one count of this clonotype. DNA of the CDR3: TGCGCCAGCAGCCAAGATAAACTCCAAAATGAGCAGTTCTTC. Amino acids: CASSQDKLQNEQFF. The chain uses TRBV4-1 and TRBJ2-1; no clear D gene. The germline V and J ends were trimmed by 0 bases and 7 bases, with 10 bases remaining between them. The V gene's germline CDR1 is MGHRA and CDR2 YSYEKL. CDR3 length equals 14 residues.

In its sample, this clonotype was seen many times. The chain is built from TRBV3-1 and TRBJ2-7, with 7 bases aligning to TRBD1. Per the germline V gene, CDR1 is LGHDT and CDR2 is YNNKEL (reference sequence). The CDR3 extends over 14 amino acids. Trimming at V came to 3 bases and at J to 0 bases, leaving 2 bases not matched to a gene. CDR3 DNA: TGTGCCAGCAGCCAGAGGGACAGCTCCTACGAGCAGTACTTC. It translates to CASSQRDSSYEQYF.

The chain links TRBV28 to TRBJ2-7, with D possibly being TRBD1 (5 bases). Germline CDR1 and CDR2: MDHEN and SYDVKM. This CDR3 contains 12 residues. V dropped 6 bases and J dropped 0 bases, with 6 bases sitting between them. CDR3 DNA sequence: TGTGCCAGCAGGACAGCCTCCTACGAGCAGTACTTC. This gives the protein CASRTASYEQYF.

This clonotype was picked up one time. The chain links TRBV6-1 to TRBJ2-7; 10 nucleotides agree with TRBD1. The J segment lost 5 bases and the V segment lost 6 bases, leaving 4 bases of the junction unmatched. There are 13 residues in the CDR3. Germline values: CDR1 MNHNS, CDR2 SASEGT. The CDR3 loop reads CASRDRGFHEQYF. The CDR3 DNA reads TGTGCCAGCAGGGACAGGGGGTTCCACGAGCAGTACTTC.

This clonotype has only a few counts. This chain connects TRBV12-3 or TRBV12-4 to TRBJ2-1, with a possible D match to TRBD2 (6 bases). Between the trimmed V and J ends, which lost 1 base and 7 bases, there was a span of 20 bases. The CDR3 is 17 residues long. CDR3: CASSLGFGSGRRNEQFF. The CDR3 nucleotides read TGTGCCAGCAGTTTAGGGTTCGGGAGTGGTCGGAGGAATGAGCAGTTCTTC.

This clonotype was found a few times. This chain joins TRBV20-1 and TRBJ2-3, with D perhaps TRBD2 (6 bases). This CDR3 is built from 17 residues. Looked up from germline, CDR1 is DFQATT and CDR2 is SNEGSKA (reference sequence). Trimming removed 1 base from V and 2 bases from J, with 19 bases in between. The CDR3 here is CSARAALGAGYTDTQYF. In DNA form, the CDR3 reads TGCAGTGCTAGAGCTGCCCTTGGGGCGGGGTACACAGATACGCAGTATTTT.

The rearrangement uses TRBV27 and TRBJ1-5; 7 bases align to TRBD1. The CDR3 is 15 amino acids. Per germline, CDR1 MNHEY and CDR2 SMNVEV (reference sequence). V was pared by 3 bases and J by 6 bases, with 8 bases of the junction left unmatched. The CDR3 nucleotides read TGTGCCAGCAGTTTTTCTCGACAGGGAACTCAGCCCCAGCATTTT. This encodes CASSFSRQGTQPQHF.

This CDR3 is CASSFTGVSQPQHF. In DNA, the CDR3 is TGTGCCAGCAGTTTCACAGGGGTAAGTCAGCCCCAGCATTTT. The V gene is TRBV28, the J gene TRBJ1-5; TRBD1 agrees at 7 bases. CDR3 length: 14 residues. Germline V gene lookup returns CDR1 MDHEN and CDR2 SYDVKM. V lost 3 bases, J lost 6 bases, and 5 bases stayed unmatched.

The chain is built from TRBV30 and TRBJ1-2; no definite D call. CDR1 and CDR2 (germline): GTSNPN, SVGIG (reference sequence). The CDR3 totals 15 residues. Trimming took 1 base from V and 4 from J, leaving 16 bases between them. CDR3 sequence reads: CAWSESPPEVYGYTF. For the CDR3, the DNA is TGTGCCTGGAGTGAATCCCCCCCTGAGGTCTATGGCTACACCTTC.

This clonotype occurred once. This rearrangement joins TRBV6-4 to TRBJ2-1, with TRBD2 identical over 10 bases. Germline V gene data show CDR1 as MRHNA and CDR2 as SNTAGT. V shed 6 bases, J shed 0 bases, and the junction held 5 bases outside the gene matches. The CDR3 is 16 amino acids. The CDR3 DNA is TGTGCCAGCAGCCAACTAGCGGGACGCTCCTACAATGAGCAGTTCTTC. The encoded protein is CASSQLAGRSYNEQFF.

This clonotype was detected only a few times. The J gene is TRBJ2-2, the V gene TRBV7-2, with TRBD2 identical over 7 bases. The junction had 18 bases not matched to a gene; V was cut back by 3 bases and J by 5 bases. This CDR3 is built from 19 residues. In germline, CDR1 is SGHTA, CDR2 FQGNSA. The CDR3 sequence: CASSFRGRSASGRTGELFF. CDR3 nucleotide sequence: TGTGCCAGCAGCTTTAGAGGGAGGAGCGCTAGCGGTAGGACCGGGGAGCTGTTTTTT.

This clonotype was observed a few times. This chain links TRBV5-1 with TRBJ1-2, with D hard to call. Germline V gene sequence: CDR1 SGHRS, CDR2 YFSETQ. Trimming pared 1 base from V and 10 bases from J, leaving 20 bases between. This CDR3 has 15 residues. The CDR3 here is CASSLTGYLTSDYTF. As DNA, the CDR3 is TGCGCCAGCAGCTTGACCGGATACCTAACTAGTGACTACACCTTC.

This chain uses TRBV20-1 with TRBJ2-3, with 9 bases matching TRBD2. With 3 bases clipped from V and 1 base from J, the junction kept 8 bases outside the gene matches. The CDR3 covers 16 residues. Germline values: CDR1 DFQATT, CDR2 SNEGSKA (reference sequence). For the CDR3, the DNA is TGCAGTGCTAGCGTTAGCGGGAGTCCCCGCACAGATACGCAGTATTTT. Translating gives CSASVSGSPRTDTQYF.

This clonotype occurred many times. V is TRBV28 and J is TRBJ2-5; maybe TRBD1 (6 bases). V was trimmed by 6 bases and J by 5 bases, leaving 10 bases between them. CDR3 length equals 12 residues. CDR1 MDHEN and CDR2 SYDVKM come from the germline V gene. The CDR3, as DNA: TGTGCCAGCAGGCAGGGGCGCGAGACCCAGTACTTC. Residues: CASRQGRETQYF. The full variable domain, its missing parts supplied by reference TRBV28 and TRBJ2-5, is DVKVTQSSRYLVKRTGEKVFLECVQDMDHENMFWYRQDPGLGLRLIYFSYDVKMKEKGDIPEGYSVSREKKERFSLILESASTNQTSMYLCASRQGRETQYFGPGTRLLVL.

This clonotype was recorded many times. The chain has TRBV6-1 and TRBJ2-2, with 8 bases matching TRBD2. The CDR3 contains 16 residues. V dropped 5 bases and J dropped 5; count of bases not matched to a gene: 10. CDR1 is MNHNS, CDR2 SASEGT, per germline. The CDR3 DNA reads TGTGCCAGCAGTTTAACGCCCGGACTAGCAACCGGGGAGCTGTTTTTT. This translates into CASSLTPGLATGELFF.